These 14 T cell receptor beta chains were sequenced from one sample in a study of blood T cells in healthy people across ages. The use of a sample-barcoded 5' primer and a J-beta primer mix characterized a second PCR of about 7 to 12 cycles. TCRdb analysed the 5' RACE reads with MiXCR anew, one entry per CDR3 protein. In the table there are around 1,500,000 distinct CDR3 sequences, 42% of which are singletons. Material for sequencing was blood. The source is a young woman in good health.

This chain uses TRBV9 with TRBJ1-1; D might be TRBD1 (6 bases). CDR1 and CDR2 from the germline V gene are SGDLS and YYNGEE. V lost 4 bases and J 2 bases, leaving 12 bases between the germline ends. This CDR3 spans 14 amino acids. CDR3 bases: TGTGCCAGCAGCATTGGACAGCCAAACACTGAAGCTTTCTTT. Its protein product is CASSIGQPNTEAFF.

Many counts were recorded for this clonotype. This chain links TRBV29-1 with TRBJ2-5, with D uncertain. Germline V CDR1 and CDR2: SQVTM, ANQGSEA. The V end was cut by 7 bases, the J end by 1 base, with 13 bases between. This CDR3 comprises 13 residues. CDR3 loop: CSARDLIQETQYF. The CDR3 DNA reads as TGCAGCGCTCGAGACCTAATCCAAGAGACCCAGTACTTC.

The table lists this clonotype with a few counts. The chain is built from TRBV6-6 and TRBJ1-6; D gene uncertain. The CDR3 totals 11 residues. The germline V gene encodes CDR1 MNHNY and CDR2 SVGAGI (reference sequence). V was clipped by 5 bases and J by 8 bases, with 4 bases between them. CDR3 in amino acids: CASSDHSPLHF. In DNA form, the CDR3 reads TGTGCCAGCAGTGACCATTCACCCCTCCACTTT.

The chain is built from TRBV19 and TRBJ1-5; 10 bases are shared with TRBD1. The CDR3 loop spans 16 amino acids. CDR1 and CDR2 (germline): LNHDA, SQIVND (reference sequence). With V trimmed by 5 bases and J by 7 bases, 11 bases remained unmatched. The DNA of the CDR3 is TGTGCCAGTAGTTCCTGGGACAGGGGAACGGGGCAGCCCCAGCATTTT. Amino acids: CASSSWDRGTGQPQHF.

The sample holds a few counts of this clonotype. The chain carries TRBV6-5 and TRBJ2-4, with D tentatively TRBD1 or TRBD2 (5 bases each). Germline V lookup: CDR1 MNHEY, CDR2 SVGAGI. V was trimmed by 2 bases and J by 13 bases, leaving 21 bases between them. The CDR3 extends over 15 amino acids. The CDR3 spells CASSYTSPGRNEQYF. CDR3 bases: TGTGCCAGCAGTTACACCTCGCCGGGACGCAATGAGCAGTACTTC.

This clonotype has a handful of counts. This sequence joins TRBV29-1 and TRBJ2-7, with a weak D call TRBD2 (5 bases). V gave up 1 base and J gave up 2 bases, with 12 bases separating them. Germline V gene lookup returns CDR1 SQVTM and CDR2 ANQGSEA. The CDR3 runs to 14 residues. The CDR3 DNA sequence: TGCAGCGTTGAAGGGACTGAGGAAACCTACGAGCAGTACTTC. Amino acids: CSVEGTEETYEQYF.

In its sample, this clonotype was seen a few times. The chain has TRBV12-3 or TRBV12-4 and TRBJ2-5; TRBD1 agrees at 8 bases. CDR3 length: 14 residues. V lost 7 bases, J lost 4 bases, and 8 bases stayed unmatched. Written as DNA, the CDR3 is TGTGCCAGCACCCTAGCCCAGGGGGCAGAGACCCAGTACTTC. Translating gives CASTLAQGAETQYF.

V is TRBV10-3 and J is TRBJ1-6; D remains ambiguous. Germline V CDR1 and CDR2: ENHRY, SYGVKD. V lost 1 base, J lost 7 bases, and 14 bases lay in between. The length of the CDR3 is 16 residues. The CDR3 sequence: CAISEYDSPGNSPLHF. The CDR3 coding sequence is TGTGCCATCAGTGAGTATGACTCTCCAGGCAATTCACCCCTCCACTTT.

As concerns this clonotype: Just one base apart from a much larger clone, this may be a read error. This chain uses TRBV12-3 or TRBV12-4 with TRBJ2-4; D is undetermined. The J call may be wrong; the DNA end is better matched by TRBJ2-7. The CDR3 has 14 amino acids. This chain's CDR3 is CAGSLGFSSYEQYF. The CDR3 region has the DNA TGTGCCGGCAGTTTAGGGTTCAGTTCCTACGAGCAGTACTTC.

This clonotype was recorded a few times. The V call is TRBV7-9, the J call TRBJ1-5; 7 bases match TRBD1. Germline V gives CDR1 SEHNR, CDR2 FQNEAQ (reference sequence). The CDR3 is made up of 15 amino acids. V was clipped by 5 bases and J by 0 bases; unmatched bases: 4. DNA for the CDR3: TGTGCCAGCAGCCTGGGACAGACTAGCAATCAGCCCCAGCATTTT. Protein: CASSLGQTSNQPQHF.

The rearrangement uses TRBV20-1 and TRBJ1-2; D not certain. Germline V gene data show CDR1 as DFQATT and CDR2 as SNEGSKA (reference sequence). The CDR3 loop spans 11 amino acids. V was trimmed by 3 bases and J by 8 bases, leaving 10 bases between them. CDR3 residues: CSASPEVGYTF. CDR3 coding DNA: TGCAGTGCTAGTCCCGAGGTCGGCTACACCTTC.

The chain couples TRBV6-5 to TRBJ1-5; 9 bases align to TRBD1. Trimming removed 6 bases from V and 5 bases from J; junction bases left unmatched: 5. The V gene's germline CDR1 is MNHEY and CDR2 SVGAGI. The CDR3 spans 14 residues. The CDR3 protein is CASSRRQGDQPQHF. In DNA form, the CDR3 reads TGTGCCAGCAGCCGTCGACAGGGGGATCAGCCCCAGCATTTT.

CDR3: CASSQGSDISYEQYF. The CDR3 DNA follows: TGCGCCAGCAGCCAAGGATCGGACATCTCCTACGAGCAGTACTTC. The chain employs TRBV4-1 and TRBJ2-7; D might be TRBD1 (5 bases). The V gene lost 1 base and the J gene lost 0 bases, with 10 bases spanning the gap. Germline loops: CDR1 MGHRA, CDR2 YSYEKL. CDR3 length: 15 residues.

Concerning this clonotype: Its ends do not fully match the called genes, so a read error is possible. Here the CDR3 DNA reads TGCATTGCTAGAGATGAGGGACTAGCGGGGGCGTCGTACAATGAGCAGTTCTTC. This sequence encodes CIARDEGLAGASYNEQFF. The chain recombines TRBV20-1 with TRBJ2-1, with 14 bases aligning to TRBD2. This CDR3 spans 18 amino acids. CDR1 DFQATT and CDR2 SNEGSKA come from the germline V gene (reference sequence).